This T cell receptor (beta chain) derives from a study of T-cell memory formation after mild COVID-19. Concerning this clonotype: The antigen remains undetermined.

Researchers used 5'RACE with constant-segment primers to make TCR alpha and TCR beta cDNA libraries that carry sample barcodes and UMIs. TCRdb recomputed calls from the 5' RACE reads with MiXCR, one row per CDR3 protein. The sample shows roughly 300,000 distinct CDR3 sequences, around 16% of them seen only once. CDR3 length: 12 amino acids. Study-level results: CD4+ contracting clones were mainly CM and EM; CD8+ ones, EMRA. CD4/CD8 balance characterized clones contracting day 15 to 85, and CD4+ skew characterized later expanders. SARS-CoV-2 specificity of second-wave clones peaking day 37 was unconfirmed.

This clonotype originated in a man between 18 and 35 years old who had mild COVID-19 (a few samples of this study predate the infection). Cell type and time point are not known. Sequenced material: PBMCs or a T cell subset sorted from them (not recorded which). The chain recombines TRBV21-1 with TRBJ2-7; the table gives TRBD1 as D, unverified against the DNA. TRBV21-1 is labeled a pseudogene. CDR3 nucleotide sequence: TGTGCCAGCAGCAAAGGAGGGACCGAGCAGTACGTC. Protein: CASSKGGTEQYV.